This TCR beta chain was identified in a study of shared clonotypes between healthy human individuals. General study findings and limits: Generation of non-shared clonotypes was less probable than generation of clonotypes shared by all four donors. On the whole, naive subsets had larger estimated richness than memory subsets had.

The assay was immunoSEQ multiplex PCR, and TCRdb's table has in-frame clones only and misses some. The data hold some 1.5 million clones, with roughly 96% observed a single time. The V gene end was trimmed by 7 bases and the J gene end by 2 bases; junction bases not matched to a gene: 14. This CDR3 contains 16 residues. Looked up from germline, CDR1 is LNHDA and CDR2 is SQIVND (reference sequence). On this clone itself: Its antigen is not known.

The TCR sequence derives from a man aged 25 to 40 in good health. This chain connects TRBV19 to TRBJ2-7; TRBD2 matches at 7 bases. The sequencing input was naive CD4+ T cells sorted from blood. Subset of the sample: CD45RA+ positively selected. This CDR3 reads CASKESGAGRTYEQYF. DNA of the CDR3: TGTGCCAGTAAAGAGTCCGGAGCGGGGCGGACCTACGAGCAGTACTTC.